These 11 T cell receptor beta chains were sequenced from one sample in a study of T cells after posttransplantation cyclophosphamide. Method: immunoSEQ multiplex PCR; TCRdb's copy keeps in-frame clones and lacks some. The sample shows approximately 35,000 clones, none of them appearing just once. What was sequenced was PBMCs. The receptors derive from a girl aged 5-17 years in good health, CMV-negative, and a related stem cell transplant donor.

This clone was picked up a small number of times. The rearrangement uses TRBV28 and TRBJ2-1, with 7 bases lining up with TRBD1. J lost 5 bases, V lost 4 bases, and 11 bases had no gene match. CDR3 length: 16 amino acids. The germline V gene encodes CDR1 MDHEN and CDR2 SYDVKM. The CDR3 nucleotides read TGTGCCAGCAGTTCTCCGGACAGGTTGACCGACAATGAGCAGTTCTTC. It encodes CASSSPDRLTDNEQFF.

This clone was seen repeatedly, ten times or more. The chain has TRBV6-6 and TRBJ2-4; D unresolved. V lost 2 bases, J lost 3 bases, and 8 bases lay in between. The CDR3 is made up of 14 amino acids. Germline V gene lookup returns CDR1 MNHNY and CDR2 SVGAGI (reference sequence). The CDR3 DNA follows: TGTGCCAGCAGTTACGACTCCAACAAAAACATTCAGTACTTC. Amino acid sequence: CASSYDSNKNIQYF.

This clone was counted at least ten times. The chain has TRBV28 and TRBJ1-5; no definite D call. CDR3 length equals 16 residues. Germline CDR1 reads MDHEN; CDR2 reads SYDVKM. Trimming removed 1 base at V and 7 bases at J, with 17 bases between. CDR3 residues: CASSLFIGAGRQPQHF. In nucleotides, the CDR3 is TGTGCCAGCAGTTTATTTATCGGAGCCGGCCGACAGCCCCAGCATTTT.

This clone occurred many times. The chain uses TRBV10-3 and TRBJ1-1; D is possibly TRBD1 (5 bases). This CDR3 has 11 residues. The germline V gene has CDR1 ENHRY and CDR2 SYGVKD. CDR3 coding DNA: TGTGTCTACACAGGGAACACTGAAGCTTTCTTT. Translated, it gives CVYTGNTEAFF.

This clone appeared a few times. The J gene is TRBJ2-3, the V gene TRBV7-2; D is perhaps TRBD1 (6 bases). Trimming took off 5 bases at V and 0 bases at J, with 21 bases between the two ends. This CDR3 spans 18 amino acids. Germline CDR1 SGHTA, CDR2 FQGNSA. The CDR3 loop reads CASSLRPHRAGSTDTQYF. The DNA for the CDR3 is TGTGCCAGCAGCCTCCGACCCCACAGGGCCGGTAGCACAGATACGCAGTATTTT.

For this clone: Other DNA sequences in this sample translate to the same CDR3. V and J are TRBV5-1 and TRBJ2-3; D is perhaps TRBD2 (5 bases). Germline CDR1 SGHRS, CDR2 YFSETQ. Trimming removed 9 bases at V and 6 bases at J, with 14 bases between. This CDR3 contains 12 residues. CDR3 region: CATRGSADTQYF. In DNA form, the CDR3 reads TGCGCCACCCGCGGGTCGGCGGATACGCAGTATTTT.

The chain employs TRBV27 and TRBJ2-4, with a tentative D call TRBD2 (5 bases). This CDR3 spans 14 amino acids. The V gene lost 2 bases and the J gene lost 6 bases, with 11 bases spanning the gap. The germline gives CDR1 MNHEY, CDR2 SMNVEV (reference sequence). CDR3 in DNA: TGTGCCAGCAGTTTAATTGGAGGAGGAAACATTCAGTACTTC. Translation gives CASSLIGGGNIQYF.

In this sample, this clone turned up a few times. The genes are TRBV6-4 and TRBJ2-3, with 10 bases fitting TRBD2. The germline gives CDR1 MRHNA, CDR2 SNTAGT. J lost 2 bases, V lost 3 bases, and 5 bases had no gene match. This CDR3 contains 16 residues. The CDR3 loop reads CASSELAGVPTDTQYF. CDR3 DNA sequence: TGTGCCAGCAGTGAGCTAGCGGGAGTACCCACAGATACGCAGTATTTT.

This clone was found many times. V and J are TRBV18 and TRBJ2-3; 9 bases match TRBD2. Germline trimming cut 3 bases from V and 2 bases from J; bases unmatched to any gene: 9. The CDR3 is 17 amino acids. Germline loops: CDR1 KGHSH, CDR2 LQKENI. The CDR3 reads CASSPLFLAGSTDTQYF. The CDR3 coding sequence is TGTGCCAGCTCACCTCTTTTCCTAGCGGGATCCACAGATACGCAGTATTTT.

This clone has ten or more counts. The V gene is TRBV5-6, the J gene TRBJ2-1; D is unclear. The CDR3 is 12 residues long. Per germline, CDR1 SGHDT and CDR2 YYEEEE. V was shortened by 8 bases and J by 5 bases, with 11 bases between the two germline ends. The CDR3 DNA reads TGTGCCAGTTACATCACCAACAATGAGCAGTTCTTC. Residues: CASYITNNEQFF. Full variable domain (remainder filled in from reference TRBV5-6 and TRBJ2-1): DAGVTQSPTHLIKTRGQQVTLRCSPKSGHDTVSWYQQALGQGPQFIFQYYEEEERQRGNFPDRFSGHQFPNYSSELNVNALLLGDSALYLCASYITNNEQFFGPGTRLTVL.

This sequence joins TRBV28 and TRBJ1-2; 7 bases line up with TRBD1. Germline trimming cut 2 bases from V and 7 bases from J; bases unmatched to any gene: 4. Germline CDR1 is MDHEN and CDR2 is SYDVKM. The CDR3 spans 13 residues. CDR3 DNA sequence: TGTGCCAGCAGTTTACTGCAGGGGGGTGGCTACACCTTC. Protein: CASSLLQGGGYTF.